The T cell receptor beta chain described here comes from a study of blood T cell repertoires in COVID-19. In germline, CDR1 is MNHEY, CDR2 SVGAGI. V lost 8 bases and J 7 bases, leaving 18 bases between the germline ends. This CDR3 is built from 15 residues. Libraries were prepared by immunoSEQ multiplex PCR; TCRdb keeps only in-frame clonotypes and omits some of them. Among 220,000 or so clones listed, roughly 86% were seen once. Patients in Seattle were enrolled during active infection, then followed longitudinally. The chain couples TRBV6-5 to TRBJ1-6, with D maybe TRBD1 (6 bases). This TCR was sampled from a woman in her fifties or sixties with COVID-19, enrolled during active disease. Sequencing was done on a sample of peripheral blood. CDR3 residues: CASGPPQGWNSPLHF. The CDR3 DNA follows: TGTGCCAGCGGCCCCCCACAGGGATGGAATTCACCCCTCCACTTT.